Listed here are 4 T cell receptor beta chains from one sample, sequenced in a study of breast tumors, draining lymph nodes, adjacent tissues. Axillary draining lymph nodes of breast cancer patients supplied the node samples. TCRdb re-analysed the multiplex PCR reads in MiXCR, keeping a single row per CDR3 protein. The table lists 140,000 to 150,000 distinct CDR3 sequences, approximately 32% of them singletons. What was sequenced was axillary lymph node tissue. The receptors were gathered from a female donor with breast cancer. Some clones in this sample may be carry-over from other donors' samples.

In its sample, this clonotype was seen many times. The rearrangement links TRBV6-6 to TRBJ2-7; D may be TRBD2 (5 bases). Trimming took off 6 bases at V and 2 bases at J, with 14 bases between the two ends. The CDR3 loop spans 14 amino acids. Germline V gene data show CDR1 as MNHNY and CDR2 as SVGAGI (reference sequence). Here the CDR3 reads CASSHPTGTYEQYF. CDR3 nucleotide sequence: TGTGCCAGCAGCCACCCGACGGGGACCTACGAGCAGTACTTC.

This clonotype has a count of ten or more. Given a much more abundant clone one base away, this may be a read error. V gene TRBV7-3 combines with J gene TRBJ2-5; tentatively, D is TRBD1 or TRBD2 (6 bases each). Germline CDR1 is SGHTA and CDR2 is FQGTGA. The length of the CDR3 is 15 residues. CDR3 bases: TGTGCCAGCAGCTTAGGGAACGGGGGCCTAGAGACCCAGCACTTC. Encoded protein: CASSLGNGGLETQHF.

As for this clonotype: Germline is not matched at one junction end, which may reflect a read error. The CDR3 DNA reads as TGTGCCAGCAGTCAAGCTCGGGGCAGGCCTAACTATGGCTACACCTTC. Its translation: CASSQARGRPNYGYTF. The J gene is TRBJ1-2, the V gene TRBV6-1, with D maybe TRBD1 (5 bases). Germline CDR1 MNHNS, CDR2 SASEGT. CDR3 length equals 16 residues.

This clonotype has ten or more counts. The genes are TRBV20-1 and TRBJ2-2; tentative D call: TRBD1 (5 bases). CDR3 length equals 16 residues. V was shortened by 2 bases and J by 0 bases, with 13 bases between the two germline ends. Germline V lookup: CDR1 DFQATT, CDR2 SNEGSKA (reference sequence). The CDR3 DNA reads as TGCAGTGCTAGACACGCAGGGCACGCGAACACCGGGGAGCTGTTTTTT. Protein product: CSARHAGHANTGELFF.